Listed here is a single TCR beta chain. Its specificity is unknown. The CDR3 contains 14 residues. From germline, CDR1 is SGHDT and CDR2 YYEEEE. Trimming stripped 4 bases from V and 3 bases from J, with 14 bases between. Amplification used 60 Vbeta primers and 13 Jbeta primers. The table came from immunoSEQ multiplex PCR; TCRdb's copy has only in-frame clones and leaves some out. The sample holds more than 130,000 clones, 77% seen once. These data come from a study of cytomegalovirus exposure and HLA in healthy donors. Study-wide results and caveats: Presence/absence analysis assumed near-uniform sequencing depth across donors. Follow-up analysis found HLA locus-dependent TCR association rates, highest for DRB1 and lowest for HLA-C. TCR beta V segments were, for the most part, productive about 87% or about 30% of the time in an earlier analysis.

The material sequenced was PBMCs. The V call is TRBV5-6, the J call TRBJ2-7; TRBD1 is a possible D gene (5 bases). This sequence originates from a woman in her 50s in good health and CMV-seronegative. DNA for the CDR3: TGTGCCAGCAGCCCGCAGGGTTTCATCTACGAGCAGTACTTC. It is translated as CASSPQGFIYEQYF.